This note documents a single T cell receptor (beta chain) sequence. Antigen unknown. This CDR3 comprises 12 residues. V was trimmed by 3 bases and J by 3 bases, leaving 4 bases between them. CDR1 and CDR2 from the germline V gene are SEHNR and FQNEAQ (reference sequence). Sequencing was performed with immunoSEQ multiplex PCR; in TCRdb, only in-frame clones are kept and a portion is missing. This sample carries 150,000 to 190,000 clones, 90% of them seen once, and the ten largest clones take 1.5% to 2%. The entry originates in a study of T cell responses to AZD1222 COVID-19 vaccine. General observations from the study: Spike-specific TCR breadth and depth rose after two AZD1222 doses. Unmutated variant regions are reportedly the target of nearly half of TCRs that are spike-specific. Distributed over spike, vaccine-associated CD4 TCRs predominated at 160-218 and 743-854. The donor group comprised mostly white British people and more females; the analysis possibly underestimated clonal diversity.

This chain connects TRBV7-9 to TRBJ2-3; D remains unclear. Sequencing used peripheral blood, obtained on day 0 of AZD1222 vaccination. This clonotype was obtained from an adult in good health. The CDR3 coding sequence is TGTGCCAGCAGCTTTATGACAGATACGCAGTATTTT. It yields the protein CASSFMTDTQYF. Supplemented by reference TRBV7-9 and TRBJ2-3, the full variable domain reads DTGVSQNPRHKITKRGQNVTFRCDPISEHNRLYWYRQTLGQGPEFLTYFQNEAQLEKSRLLSDRFSAERPKGSFSTLEIQRTEQGDSAMYLCASSFMTDTQYFGPGTRLTVL.